This T cell receptor beta chain was sequenced for a study of CD8 T cells in Susac syndrome (dated by TCRdb to the late 2010s). Study-level background: Of the Susac syndrome patients who were sequenced, eight or nine were in clinical remission while about 6 had clinically active disease. At blood withdrawal, Susac syndrome patients were therapy-naive, treated with corticosteroids (with IVIg additionally given to some), or treated with IVIg alone. Whether CD8+ T cell activation and differentiation in Susac syndrome was antigen driven was tested using repertoire sequencing. The clonality of the CD8+ T cell repertoire was compared across more than 9 healthy donors, roughly 14 Susac syndrome patients and under 17 multiple sclerosis patients.

Summary of the overall study and its limitations: Fewer than 20 Susac-specific public clones were identified in the total CD8+ repertoire, and four to six Susac-specific public clones were identified in the CD8+ TEMRA repertoire. Clonal expansion was observed in Susac syndrome CD8+ repertoires, with the highest expansion in CD8+ TEMRA cells and greater expansion in clinically active than in remitting patients. The number of individuals in the TCR sequencing and HLA analysis was recognized as being relatively small.

Reading from cysteine to phenylalanine, the CDR3 counts 12 amino acids. CDR3 DNA only is kept here, 36 bases in frame from base 1. Based on the germline V gene (reference sequence), the CDR1 and CDR2 sequences are GTSNPN and SVGIG. V is cut by 2 bases and J by 4 bases, and the space between the germline ends is 6 bases. Peripheral blood CD8+ and CD4+ T cells from healthy donors, Susac syndrome patients and multiple sclerosis patients were profiled by high-throughput TCR beta sequencing. The Susac syndrome patients fulfilled recently defined diagnostic criteria for definite or probable disease. CD8+ TEMRA cells were enriched by FACS, while bulk CD8+ and CD4+ T cells were purified by magnetic negative isolation. Blood was collected in EDTA tubes and processed within 24 hours, with PBMCs isolated through density gradient centrifugation. PBMCs intended for TCR sequencing were cryopreserved in liquid nitrogen and thawed later in a water bath at 37 degrees C. Purity of sorted or isolated CD4+, CD8+ and CD8+ TEMRA cells was at least 90%.

RNA was extracted using the RNeasy kit, and about 0.5 to 1 ug of the RNA was reverse transcribed with random hexamers. The immunoSEQ multiplex PCR assay, covering 54 Vbeta and 13 Jbeta segments, was used to amplify TCR beta CDR3 regions. PCR amplification bias was corrected using a synthetic template baseline for primer optimization and computational correction. In the authors' own workflow: Reads were assigned to V, D and J genes according to IMGT and analyzed in immunoSEQ Analyzer, with only productive sequences retained. To calculate clonality, Shannon entropy was normalized by log2 of the number of productive unique sequences and then subtracted from one. For each patient and control, public and private clones were evaluated among the 100 most prevalent clones. Clones were defined as Susac-specific if absent from the healthy and MS cohorts, from under 1,200 published viral clones and from other ImmuneACCESS disease sequences. TCRdb's own reprocessing of the public reads used fastp at Q25 and MiXCR and kept productive beta chains. One record per CDR3 amino acid sequence lists the most common genes and DNA. These V and J calls are TCRdb output, not the study's own analysis. The sample table shows about 130,000 distinct CDR3 sequences, and about 94% are seen once. The ten largest clones add up to 0.2% to 0.25% of the sample.

With regard to this clonotype: The antigen this receptor binds is unknown. Base quality data are lacking; no much larger clone is found one base away.

The sequence links TRBV30 to TRBJ1-5; the D gene is unclear. This sequence was found in a human donor with Susac syndrome. The sample taken for sequencing was CD8+ T cells from PBMCs. The nucleotides are TGTGCCTGGAGTACCGGAAATCAGCCCCAGCATTTT. Protein translation: CAWSTGNQPQHF.